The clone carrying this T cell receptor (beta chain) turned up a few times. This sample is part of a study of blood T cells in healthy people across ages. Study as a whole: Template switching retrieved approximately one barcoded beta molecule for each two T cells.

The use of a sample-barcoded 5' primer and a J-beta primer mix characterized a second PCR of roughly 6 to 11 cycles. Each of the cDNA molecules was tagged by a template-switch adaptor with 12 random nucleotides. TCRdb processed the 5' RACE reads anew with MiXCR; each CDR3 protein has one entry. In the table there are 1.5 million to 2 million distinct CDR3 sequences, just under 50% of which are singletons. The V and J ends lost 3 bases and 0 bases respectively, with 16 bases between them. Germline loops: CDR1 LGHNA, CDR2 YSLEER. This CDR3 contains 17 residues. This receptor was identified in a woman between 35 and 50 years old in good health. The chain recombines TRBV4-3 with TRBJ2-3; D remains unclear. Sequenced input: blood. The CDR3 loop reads CASSHLRVDTSTDTQYF. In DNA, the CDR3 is TGCGCCAGCAGCCACCTCCGAGTAGATACTAGCACAGATACGCAGTATTTT.